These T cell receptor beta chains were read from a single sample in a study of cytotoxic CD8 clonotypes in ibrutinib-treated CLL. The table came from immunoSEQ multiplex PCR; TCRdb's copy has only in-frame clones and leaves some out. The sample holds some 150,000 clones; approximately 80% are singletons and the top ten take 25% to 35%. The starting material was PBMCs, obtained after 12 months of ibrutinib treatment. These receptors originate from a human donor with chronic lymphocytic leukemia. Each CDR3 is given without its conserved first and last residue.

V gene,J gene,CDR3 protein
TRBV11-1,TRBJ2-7,ASRVQSSGSYEQY
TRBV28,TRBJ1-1,ASSRTFEAF
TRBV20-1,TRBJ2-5,SGGEETQY
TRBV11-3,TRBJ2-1,ASSPWIAGGNEQF
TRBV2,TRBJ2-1,ASSDYDLWNEQF
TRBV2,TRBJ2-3,ASSTIAISTDTQY
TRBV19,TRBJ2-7,ASSISGGGVFYEQY
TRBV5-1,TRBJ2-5,ASSLGGPGPGSETQY
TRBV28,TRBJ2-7,ASSSPGGPYEQY
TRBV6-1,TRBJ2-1,ASSRKAATNEQF
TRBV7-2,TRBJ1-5,ASSLAIGGNNQPQH
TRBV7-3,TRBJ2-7,ASSTTSLHEQY
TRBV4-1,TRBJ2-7,ASSQRTEYEQY
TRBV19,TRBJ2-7,ASSFHGEAYEQY
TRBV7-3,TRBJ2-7,ASSLVPSGVYEQY
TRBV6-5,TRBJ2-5,ASSSQAGVWETQY
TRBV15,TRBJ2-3,ATTDYSPGSRTDTQY
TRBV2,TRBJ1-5,ASRDSYSNQPQH
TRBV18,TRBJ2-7,ASSPPHRQGGYEQY
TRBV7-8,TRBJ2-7,ASSLANWASGSSYEQY
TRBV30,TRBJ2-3,AWGRQGLSTDTQY
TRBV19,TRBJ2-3,ASSRTSQYTDTQY
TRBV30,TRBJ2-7,AWSGGGSSYEQY
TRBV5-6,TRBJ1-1,ASSLISNTEAF
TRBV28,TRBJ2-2,ASSLPRQRNTGELF
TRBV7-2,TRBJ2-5,ASSLRGLGLAPQETQY
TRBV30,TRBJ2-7,AWSVPSAYEQY
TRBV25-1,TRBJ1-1,ASSEWGLNTEAF
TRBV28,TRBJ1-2,ASRGWGRDDHGYT
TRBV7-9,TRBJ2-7,ASSTTGNEQY
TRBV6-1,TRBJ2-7,ASSPGQVYYEQY
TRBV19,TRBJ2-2,ASSIRTGELF
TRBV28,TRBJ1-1,ASSFPDTRNTEAF